This TCR beta chain stems from a study of CD8 T cells in ankylosing spondylitis. Study-wide findings and caveats: Significant enrichment of disease-linked clones was reportedly seen in matched ankylosing spondylitis synovial fluid. Among TCR beta sequences, a motif of several highly homologous variants appeared characteristic of ankylosing spondylitis blood. In synovial fluid and blood from reactive arthritis, some motif variants were previously reported.

Details on this clonotype: Its antigen is unknown.

This CDR3 region has 13 residues. Losses at the gene ends were 8 bases for V and 15 bases for J; bases not matched to a gene: 14. CDR1 SNHLY and CDR2 FYNNEI come from the germline V gene. With molecular barcodes, quantitative 5'-RACE was used to make the TCR beta libraries. TCRdb re-derived calls from the 5' RACE reads in MiXCR, one entry per CDR3 protein. The table lists fewer than 400,000 distinct CDR3 sequences, under 25% of them singletons, with about 17% in the top ten. The TCR was taken from a male donor with ankylosing spondylitis. The specimen was blood, either unsorted or a sorted T cell fraction (not recorded which). The genes are TRBV2 and TRBJ2-1, with TRBD2 matching over 9 bases. The DNA for the CDR3 is TGTGCCAGCGACGAACGGCGCGGGAGGGGACGGTTCTTC. This codes for CASDERRGRGRFF.